This is a list of T cell receptor beta chains from one sample in a study of pediatric ulcerative colitis. Assay used: immunoSEQ multiplex PCR; TCRdb lists only in-frame clones, some missing. The sample lists under 6,000 clones; about 92% were seen once. Sequenced: blood. The receptors were sampled from a boy between 5 and 17 years old who was a control in a study of pediatric ulcerative colitis. Both conserved end residues are part of each CDR3. D genes are given only for firm matches. Size values are once, few and many counts, or a class for expanded clones, and some rows have none.

clone size,J gene,D gene,V gene,CDR3 protein,CDR3 DNA
NA,TRBJ2-1,NA,TRBV15,CATSRDEDEQFF,TGTGCCACCAGCAGGGACGAGGATGAGCAGTTCTTC
few,TRBJ1-4,NA,TRBV28,CASSIAGEKLFF,TGTGCCAGCAGTATTGCGGGTGAAAAACTGTTTTTT
NA,TRBJ1-2,TRBD1,TRBV6-1,CASSTSGTGGGGYTF,TGTGCCAGCAGTACCTCCGGGACAGGGGGAGGAGGCTACACCTTC
NA,TRBJ1-2,NA,TRBV4-2,CASSQEVLGGYGYTF,TGTGCCAGCAGCCAAGAAGTTCTAGGGGGCTATGGCTACACCTTC
NA,TRBJ2-1,NA,TRBV20-1,CSASFLNEQFF,TGCAGTGCTAGCTTCCTCAATGAGCAGTTCTTC
NA,TRBJ1-5,NA,TRBV7-2,CASSLGWGRGNQPQHF,TGTGCCAGCAGCTTAGGGTGGGGAAGGGGCAATCAGCCCCAGCATTTT
once,TRBJ2-7,TRBD1,TRBV29-1,CSVPRTGNHEQYF,TGCAGCGTCCCCCGGACAGGGAACCACGAGCAGTACTTC
once,TRBJ1-3,NA,TRBV6-6,CASRPDMGNTIYF,TGTGCCAGCAGGCCAGACATGGGAAACACCATATATTTT
NA,TRBJ1-2,NA,TRBV10-3,CAITGSTNYGYTF,TGTGCCATCACGGGCAGTACTAACTATGGCTACACCTTC
NA,TRBJ1-1,NA,TRBV6-5,CASSTPGAEAFF,TGTGCCAGCAGTACCCCAGGGGCAGAAGCTTTCTTT
NA,TRBJ2-5,NA,TRBV20-1,CSARLAETQYF,TGCAGTGCTAGACTAGCAGAGACCCAGTACTTC
NA,TRBJ2-7,NA,TRBV5-1,CASSFTGIWSYEQYF,TGCGCCAGCAGCTTCACAGGGATCTGGTCCTACGAGCAGTACTTC
NA,TRBJ2-7,TRBD2,TRBV29-1,CSAGTSGAYEQYF,TGCAGCGCGGGGACTAGCGGGGCCTACGAGCAGTACTTC
NA,TRBJ1-2,NA,TRBV6-6,CASSYSKNKHGYTF,TGTGCCAGCAGTTACTCGAAAAATAAACATGGCTACACCTTC
NA,TRBJ2-4,NA,TRBV28,CASSLLRETRAKNIQYF,TGTGCCAGCAGTTTATTAAGGGAGACCCGCGCCAAAAACATTCAGTACTTC
NA,TRBJ1-2,TRBD1,TRBV7-2,CASSLALDRARGGYTF,TGTGCCAGCAGCTTAGCTCTGGACAGGGCCCGGGGTGGCTACACCTTC
NA,TRBJ1-1,NA,TRBV6-1,CASSGPNRVTEAFF,TGTGCCAGCAGTGGACCAAACAGGGTCACTGAAGCTTTCTTT
once,TRBJ1-2,NA,TRBV11-2,CASSPPATGYTF,TGTGCCAGCAGCCCTCCAGCGACTGGCTACACCTTC
NA,TRBJ1-1,NA,TRBV7-9,CASSLIGTEAFF,TGTGCCAGCAGCTTGATCGGCACTGAAGCTTTCTTT
NA,TRBJ2-3,TRBD2,TRBV27,CASSWGGTSGRPTDTQYF,TGTGCCAGCAGTTGGGGTGGGACTAGCGGGAGGCCCACAGATACGCAGTATTTT
NA,TRBJ1-2,TRBD1,TRBV11-3,CASSLRQGNGYTF,TGTGCCAGCAGCTTGAGACAGGGCAATGGCTACACCTTC
NA,TRBJ2-5,NA,TRBV19,CATSQNGETQYF,TGTGCCACCTCACAGAACGGGGAGACCCAGTACTTC
NA,TRBJ2-7,NA,TRBV5-6,CASSLAFGTGTYEQYF,TGTGCCAGCAGCTTGGCGTTCGGGACGGGAACCTACGAGCAGTACTTC
NA,TRBJ1-1,NA,TRBV19,CASSIGYFAEAFF,TGTGCCAGTAGTATAGGGTATTTCGCTGAAGCTTTCTTT
NA,TRBJ1-5,NA,TRBV7-2,CASSFPNQPQHF,TGTGCCAGCAGCTTCCCCAATCAGCCCCAGCATTTT
NA,TRBJ2-7,NA,TRBV10-1,CASRLSPEPVYEQYF,TGCGCCAGCAGGCTATCCCCGGAACCGGTCTACGAGCAGTACTTC
NA,TRBJ1-5,TRBD1,TRBV19,CASRDVTGGMKPQHF,TGTGCCAGTAGGGACGTGACAGGGGGTATGAAGCCCCAGCATTTT
NA,TRBJ2-3,NA,TRBV27,CASSFNEEDTQYF,TGTGCCAGCAGTTTTAACGAGGAGGATACGCAGTATTTT
NA,TRBJ2-1,TRBD2,TRBV7-2,CASSSLAGLTYNEQFF,TGTGCCAGCAGCTCTCTAGCGGGGCTAACCTACAATGAGCAGTTCTTC
NA,TRBJ2-3,TRBD2,TRBV19,CASSITSGADTQYF,TGTGCCAGTAGTATAACTAGCGGAGCAGATACGCAGTATTTT
NA,TRBJ1-2,TRBD1,TRBV6-1,CAILRGGQGLYGYTF,TGTGCCATCCTGAGGGGGGGACAGGGCCTCTATGGCTACACCTTC
NA,TRBJ1-1,TRBD1,TRBV6-5,CASSYSGQGFYAEAFF,TGTGCCAGCAGTTATTCCGGACAGGGGTTTTACGCTGAAGCTTTCTTT
NA,TRBJ1-3,NA,TRBV11-2,CASSLLRSGNTIYF,TGTGCCAGCAGCTTATTGCGGTCTGGAAACACCATATATTTT
NA,TRBJ1-1,NA,TRBV4-2,CASSQARLADTEAFF,TGTGCCAGCAGCCAAGCCCGCCTAGCAGACACTGAAGCTTTCTTT
NA,TRBJ1-4,NA,TRBV19,CASSRNAEVTNEKLFF,TGTGCCAGTAGTAGGAACGCTGAAGTAACTAATGAAAAACTGTTTTTT
NA,TRBJ1-5,NA,TRBV7-2,CASSLDISNQPQHF,TGTGCCAGCAGCTTAGATATTAGCAATCAGCCCCAGCATTTT
NA,TRBJ2-1,TRBD2,TRBV7-2,CASSLSLAGARNEQFF,TGTGCCAGCAGCTTATCACTAGCGGGAGCCCGCAATGAGCAGTTCTTC
NA,TRBJ2-1,NA,TRBV21-1,CASSSPALAESENEQFF,TGTGCCAGCAGCAGCCCCGCCCTAGCGGAATCAGAAAATGAGCAGTTCTTC
NA,TRBJ1-5,NA,TRBV5-8,CASSPLVGNQPQHF,TGTGCCAGCAGCCCCCTCGTCGGGAATCAGCCCCAGCATTTT
NA,TRBJ2-3,NA,TRBV5-4,CASNPDSSDTQYF,TGTGCCAGCAACCCGGACAGTTCAGATACGCAGTATTTT
few,TRBJ2-1,NA,TRBV11-1,CASSLTGTTYNEQFF,TGTGCCAGCAGCTTAACGGGAACTACCTACAATGAGCAGTTCTTC
NA,TRBJ1-2,TRBD1,TRBV12-5,CARGQGYGYTF,TGTGCTAGGGGACAGGGATATGGCTACACCTTC
NA,TRBJ2-3,TRBD1,TRBV4-2,CASSQGTGMSTDTQYF,TGTGCCAGCAGCCAAGGGACAGGGATGTCCACAGATACGCAGTATTTT
NA,TRBJ2-1,TRBD2,TRBV14,CASSPWGLAKYNEQFF,TGTGCCAGCAGCCCCTGGGGACTAGCAAAATACAATGAGCAGTTCTTC
once,TRBJ1-4,NA,TRBV30,CAWRAAVRVGEKLFF,TGTGCCTGGAGGGCCGCCGTGAGGGTTGGTGAAAAACTGTTTTTT
NA,TRBJ1-1,NA,TRBV5-4,CASSAGTFTSSEAFF,TGTGCCAGCAGCGCCGGGACATTTACGTCCTCTGAAGCTTTCTTT
NA,TRBJ1-3,NA,TRBV2,CASSEGGNTIYF,TGTGCCAGCAGTGAAGGGGGAAACACCATATATTTT
NA,TRBJ1-2,TRBD1,TRBV6-5,CASSEQGDGYTF,TGTGCCAGCAGTGAACAGGGGGATGGCTACACCTTC
NA,TRBJ2-7,NA,TRBV10-3,CAISLGWETEQYF,TGTGCCATCAGTCTGGGATGGGAGACCGAGCAGTACTTC
once,TRBJ2-5,NA,TRBV4-1,CASSNRETQYF,TGCGCCAGCAGCAACCGGGAGACCCAGTACTTC
NA,TRBJ1-3,NA,TRBV7-6,CASSLTDSLAGNTIYF,TGTGCCAGCAGCCTTACGGACTCCCTGGCTGGAAACACCATATATTTT
NA,TRBJ1-4,NA,TRBV15,CATSRDPPPQGLREKLFF,TGTGCCACCAGCAGAGATCCCCCTCCCCAGGGTTTAAGGGAAAAACTGTTTTTT
NA,TRBJ1-2,NA,TRBV2,CASVASGGYGYTF,TGTGCCAGCGTGGCCTCCGGCGGCTATGGCTACACCTTC
NA,TRBJ2-1,NA,TRBV15,CATSGSLLLGNEQFF,TGTGCCACCAGCGGGAGCCTTCTTCTTGGTAATGAGCAGTTCTTC
NA,TRBJ1-1,TRBD1,TRBV30,CAWSHRGPYTEAFF,TGTGCCTGGAGTCATAGGGGGCCCTACACTGAAGCTTTCTTT
NA,TRBJ1-1,NA,TRBV23-1,CASTGTRAATEAFF,TGCGCCAGCACCGGGACAAGGGCGGCGACTGAAGCTTTCTTT
NA,TRBJ1-5,TRBD1,TRBV7-3,CASSSGTGVINQPQHF,TGTGCCAGCAGCTCCGGGACAGGGGTCATAAATCAGCCCCAGCATTTT
NA,TRBJ2-1,NA,TRBV29-1,CSVVGMSYNEQFF,TGCAGCGTTGTAGGTATGTCGTACAATGAGCAGTTCTTC
NA,TRBJ2-2,TRBD2,TRBV7-3,CASSPSGRAGTGELFF,TGTGCCAGCAGCCCTAGCGGGAGGGCAGGAACCGGGGAGCTGTTTTTT